This paragraph covers one TCR beta chain sequence. Its antigen remains undetermined. Base qualities were left out, and no much larger clone turns up one base away. A single peripheral blood draw of around 0.11 L on average was collected from each donor into heparinised tubes. A BD FACSAria II and a panel including CD45RO, CCR7, CD25, CD127, CD95 and CD27 were used to sort naive, central memory, regulatory and stem cell-like memory CD4+ T cells. Purity was above 95% for every sorted population. PBMCs were isolated right away by Lymphoprep density gradient centrifugation and were stained directly, without culture. So that batch effects would be minimized, each experiment stained and sorted samples in pairs, pairing one healthy donor with one patient. The High Capacity cDNA Reverse Transcription Kit was used to reverse transcribe all of the isolated RNA, meaning that expressed TCRB transcripts were what got sequenced. Deep immunoSEQ sequencing was applied to naive, central memory and regulatory T cell samples, giving an average of approximately 4 million total reads per sample. After sorted cells were lysed in RLT buffer, RNA was extracted with DNase-treated RNeasy Micro or Mini kits, with the choice depending on cell number. Each cell subset was processed on its own to prevent cross-contamination, while patient and healthy donor samples were processed together. Using the immunoSEQ multiplex PCR, TCRB sequences were amplified from cDNA into 87-bp fragments spanning the CDR3 region. The amplicons were sequenced using the Illumina HiSeq platform. In the authors' own workflow: Synthetic template baselines were used to correct PCR bias computationally, reads within Hamming distance 2 were collapsed together, and singletons that could not be merged were discarded. By aligning reads against IMGT, V, D and J genes, CDR3 length, and insertions or deletions at six rearrangement sites were assigned. Within each subset, clonotype counts were normalized to sorted cell number, after which true diversity and Gini coefficients were computed with the tcR R package. The overlap coefficient, calculated on TCRB nucleotide sequences, was used to measure repertoire sharing. Out-of-frame TCRB sequences from naive cells were analyzed to stand in for the pre-selection repertoire. The clones in this table, taken by TCRdb from immuneACCESS, are in-frame only. Not every clone is retained; where verified, under half of the shortfall comes from an unresolved V gene, and the cause of the rest is unknown. V, J and clone size are those of that table, while D and trimming were read from the DNA. The sample data list under 450,000 clones, and roughly 14% of these were observed just once. The top ten clonotypes cover around 0.035% of the sample.

The CDR3 measures 14 amino acids from cysteine to phenylalanine. Of the read, only the CDR3 DNA is kept; its 42 bases are in frame from base 1. V gives up 5 bases and J gives up 4 bases, and the segment between their germline ends measures 14 bases. The germline V gene specifies SGHTA as CDR1 and FQGNSA as CDR2. These data come from a study of beta chain features in type 1 diabetes (dated by TCRdb to 2016 to 2019). Study-level background: No differences in mean age, gender distribution, total cell number or subset yield were found between patients and healthy donors. Regulatory and stem cell-like memory subsets were isolated from only 8 patients and roughly eight healthy donors, whereas naive and central memory subsets came from all 30 or so donors. A total of 107,917,701 sorted cells were examined across all samples, and a strong correlation was observed between cell number per subset and RNA yield. The study compared the TCRB repertoires of sorted circulating CD4+ T cell subsets in recently diagnosed type 1 diabetes patients with those in matched healthy donors.

Here is what the overall study found, with its caveats: Because the HLA sub-analyses included only small numbers of individuals, any influence of HLA type on TCRB rearrangement was left unresolved. Patients with type 1 diabetes made fewer insertions and deleted more nucleotides at VDJ recombination sites, implying thymic rearrangement abnormalities. Naive, central memory and regulatory TCRB repertoires appeared more similar among patients than among healthy donors. A moderate but significant shortening of TCRB CDR3 length was observed in type 1 diabetes patients in all four CD4+ subsets. PCR might favor shorter templates, but patient and control samples were amplified and corrected together, so any skew would affect both groups equally. Because cDNA was sequenced instead of genomic DNA, activated cells with high expression could be over-represented, although the groups did not differ in activation or CD3 levels.

The rearranged chain carries TRBV7-2 and TRBJ1-1; the D gene is perhaps TRBD1, on 6 matching bases. The origin of this receptor is a man aged 30 to 39 in good health. Sequencing used naive CD4+ T cells from blood. What the cell subset or site label conveys for this sample: true naive CD4+ T cells. Here the CDR3 is given as CASSAQGPVTEAFF. Here is the DNA: TGTGCCAGCAGCGCCCAGGGGCCGGTCACTGAAGCTTTCTTT.